These 22 T cell receptor beta chains were sequenced from one sample in a study of T cells in Graves' hyperthyroidism and ophthalmopathy. The TCR beta CDR3 regions underwent amplification using RNA transcripts as the source. Researchers ran a first-round RT-PCR on the TCR CDR3 using the HTBI primer set. TCRdb recomputed calls from the multiplex PCR reads with MiXCR, one row per CDR3 protein. The sample holds more than 300,000 distinct CDR3 sequences, around 13% seen once. The sample comprised blood. The source is a woman younger than 30 with Graves' hyperthyroidism.

This clonotype was seen more than once but under ten times. The genes are TRBV19 and TRBJ2-7; TRBD1 or TRBD2 may be the D gene (5 bases each). V gave up 5 bases and J gave up 0 bases, with 17 bases separating them. CDR1 and CDR2 from the germline V gene are LNHDA and SQIVND (reference sequence). There are 16 residues in the CDR3. The CDR3 nucleotides read TGTGCCAGTAGTCTCCGGGGACCCGTCGTCTCCTACGAGCAGTACTTC. It is translated as CASSLRGPVVSYEQYF.

This chain uses TRBV7-9 with TRBJ2-2, with no clear D. V was clipped by 5 bases and J by 6 bases, with 16 bases between them. The CDR3 consists of 15 residues. Germline assignment: CDR1 SEHNR and CDR2 FQNEAQ (reference sequence). CDR3 amino acids: CASSPPLAKAGELFF. CDR3 DNA: TGTGCCAGCAGCCCCCCCCTCGCCAAGGCCGGGGAGCTGTTTTTT.

This clonotype was seen a few times. V usage is TRBV20-1 and J usage is TRBJ1-5; D gene uncertain. CDR1 and CDR2 (germline): DFQATT, SNEGSKA (reference sequence). CDR3 length: 14 residues. Trimming removed 5 bases from V and 2 bases from J, with 13 bases in between. CDR3 loop: CSAGDRWGNQPQHF. In nucleotides, the CDR3 is TGCAGTGCTGGCGACCGCTGGGGCAATCAGCCCCAGCATTTT.

Ten or more counts support this clonotype. The chain recombines TRBV2 with TRBJ1-6; D gene unclear. Germline loops: CDR1 SNHLY, CDR2 FYNNEI. V lost 4 bases and J lost 0, with 22 bases in between. CDR3 length: 20 residues. The CDR3 spells CASSGLTEGDLLSYNSPLHF. As DNA, the CDR3 is TGTGCCAGCAGTGGGCTAACAGAGGGTGATTTACTCTCCTATAATTCACCCCTCCACTTT.

V gene TRBV19 combines with J gene TRBJ2-5; 8 nucleotides line up with TRBD2. Germline values: CDR1 LNHDA, CDR2 SQIVND (reference sequence). The length of the CDR3 is 14 residues. The J segment lost 4 bases and the V segment lost 3 bases, leaving 4 bases of the junction unmatched. CDR3 in amino acids: CASSMGLAGETQYF. The DNA for the CDR3 is TGTGCCAGTAGTATGGGGCTAGCGGGAGAGACCCAGTACTTC.

This clonotype appeared many times. The J gene is TRBJ2-1, the V gene TRBV7-9; 8 bases fit TRBD2. Germline V CDR1 and CDR2: SEHNR, FQNEAQ (reference sequence). This CDR3 contains 17 residues. V lost 4 bases to trimming and J lost 3 bases; unmatched junction nucleotides: 11. The CDR3 coding sequence is TGTGCCAGCAGCTCGGTTGTAGGGACTAGTCACTACAATGAGCAGTTCTTC. This encodes CASSSVVGTSHYNEQFF.

V is TRBV5-4 and J is TRBJ2-1; 7 bases line up with TRBD1. CDR3 length equals 13 residues. Looked up from germline, CDR1 is SGHNT and CDR2 is YYREEE (reference sequence). V lost 0 bases, J lost 9 bases, and 3 bases stayed unmatched. CDR3 nucleotides: TGTGCCAGCAGCTTGGTAGGGGGCGGTGAGCAGTTCTTC. The encoded protein is CASSLVGGGEQFF.

This clonotype was detected ten times or more. The chain couples TRBV6-2 or TRBV6-3 to TRBJ1-1; tentatively, D is TRBD1 (6 bases). Germline V gene data show CDR1 as MNHEY and CDR2 as SVGEGT. Trimming cost V 2 bases and J 4 bases, with 8 bases left between them. CDR3 length: 13 residues. As DNA, the CDR3 is TGTGCCAGCAGTTACCTAGGGGGCACTGAAGCTTTCTTT. It codes for CASSYLGGTEAFF.

The sample holds many counts of this clonotype. J is TRBJ2-1 and V is TRBV6-2 or TRBV6-3; 12 bases match TRBD2. CDR3 length: 17 amino acids. CDR1 and CDR2 from the germline V gene are MNHEY and SVGEGT. The J segment lost 5 bases and the V segment lost 2 bases, leaving 7 bases of the junction unmatched. The CDR3 nucleotides read TGTGCCAGCAGTTACCTCACTAGCGGGGGGTCTCACAATGAGCAGTTCTTC. The encoded protein is CASSYLTSGGSHNEQFF.

V usage is TRBV4-1 and J usage is TRBJ2-7; no definite D call. Germline CDR1 MGHRA, CDR2 YSYEKL. Trimming took off 4 bases at V and 3 bases at J, with 13 bases between the two ends. This CDR3 is built from 14 residues. CDR3 DNA sequence: TGCGCCAGCAGCCTTCTTCCCTTGGTCTACGAGCAGTACTTC. It is translated as CASSLLPLVYEQYF.

In this sample, this clonotype turned up many times. This chain joins TRBV7-8 and TRBJ2-7; D is undetermined. V shed 5 bases and J shed 6 bases, with 14 bases lying between them. The CDR3 runs to 13 residues. Germline V gene lookup returns CDR1 SGHVS and CDR2 FQNEAQ. The CDR3 protein is CASSTRLFGEQYF. CDR3 coding DNA: TGTGCCAGCAGCACGCGACTCTTTGGCGAGCAGTACTTC.

This clonotype was picked up many times. The chain couples TRBV7-8 to TRBJ2-1, with TRBD1 matching 9 bases. V was pared by 5 bases and J by 0 bases, with 11 bases of the junction left unmatched. The length of the CDR3 is 18 residues. Germline lookup yields CDR1 SGHVS and CDR2 FQNEAQ. The chain's CDR3 is CASSLRTGDPSSYNEQFF. CDR3 DNA: TGTGCCAGCAGCCTTCGGACAGGGGACCCGAGCTCCTACAATGAGCAGTTCTTC.

This clonotype has ten or more counts. The chain combines TRBV6-1 with TRBJ2-5; 10 positions match TRBD1. The germline V gene encodes CDR1 MNHNS and CDR2 SASEGT. The CDR3 spans 14 residues. J lost 4 bases, V lost 7 bases, and 6 bases had no gene match. The CDR3 DNA sequence: TGTGCCAGCACCGGACAGGGGGGGAGAGAGACCCAGTACTTC. Protein sequence: CASTGQGGRETQYF.

The table lists this clonotype with many counts. The chain recombines TRBV5-1 with TRBJ2-7; the D is unclear. The CDR3 covers 13 residues. Trimming left V 4 bases short and J 6 bases short, with 14 bases between. Germline V lookup: CDR1 SGHRS, CDR2 YFSETQ. The CDR3, as DNA: TGCGCCAGCAGCCCCGGGTTCACCGGCGAGCAGTACTTC. Protein product: CASSPGFTGEQYF.

This clonotype occurred many times. The gene calls are TRBV10-2 and TRBJ2-1, with 9 bases that match TRBD2. V was clipped by 7 bases and J by 3 bases; unmatched bases: 7. Germline V gene lookup returns CDR1 WSHSY and CDR2 SAAADI. This CDR3 region has 15 residues. CDR3 sequence (DNA): TGCGCCAGCAAAGGTGCGGGAGGGAGCTACAATGAGCAGTTCTTC. It yields the protein CASKGAGGSYNEQFF.

The sample holds many counts of this clonotype. The V gene is TRBV28, the J gene TRBJ2-7, with 7 bases aligning to TRBD2. The germline CDR1 and CDR2 sequences are MDHEN and SYDVKM. Trimming took 7 bases from V and 3 from J; bases not matched to a gene: 15. The CDR3 contains 16 residues. CDR3 residues: CASKTLGRATDYEQYF. CDR3 DNA sequence: TGTGCCAGCAAGACATTAGGGAGGGCCACAGACTACGAGCAGTACTTC.

This clonotype was recorded many times. This sequence joins TRBV4-3 and TRBJ2-1; no clear D gene. V dropped 0 bases and J dropped 4 bases, with 16 bases sitting between them. In germline, CDR1 is LGHNA, CDR2 YSLEER. The CDR3 extends over 17 amino acids. The CDR3 DNA reads TGCGCCAGCAGCCAAGATCGACACTCAGGACCTTACAATGAGCAGTTCTTC. Residues: CASSQDRHSGPYNEQFF.

This clonotype was observed at least ten times. J is TRBJ1-1 and V is TRBV2; D is possibly TRBD1 (6 bases). This CDR3 comprises 14 residues. The germline V gene encodes CDR1 SNHLY and CDR2 FYNNEI. Trimming pared 5 bases from V and 6 bases from J, leaving 16 bases between. CDR3 in DNA: TGTGCCAGCAGTTCAGACAGGAACTACTCTGAAGCTTTCTTT. Protein: CASSSDRNYSEAFF.

To note about this clonotype: A read error may be the cause here, since a much bigger clone is one base away. The gene calls are TRBV27 and TRBJ2-5, with 7 bases fitting TRBD2. J gave up 9 bases and V 2 bases, and 12 bases lay outside the gene matches. The CDR3 loop spans 15 amino acids. Germline V gene sequence: CDR1 MNHEY, CDR2 SMNVEV (reference sequence). DNA of the CDR3: TGTGCCAGCAGTTTAAGCTGGGGGGGATGGGAGGCCCAGTACTTC. It encodes CASSLSWGGWEAQYF.

This clonotype was seen more than once but under ten times. The V call is TRBV28, the J call TRBJ1-2; no reliable D call. The V and J ends lost 7 bases and 2 bases respectively, with 8 bases between them. Germline-derived CDR1 and CDR2 are MDHEN and SYDVKM. CDR3 length: 12 amino acids. CDR3 protein: CASKPPNYGYTF. Written as DNA, the CDR3 is TGTGCCAGCAAGCCCCCCAACTATGGCTACACCTTC.

This clonotype was detected many times. The chain combines TRBV11-2 with TRBJ2-1, with 8 bases lining up with TRBD2. The V and J ends lost 2 bases and 0 bases, in that order; junction bases with no gene match: 6. The CDR3 runs to 17 residues. Germline-derived CDR1 and CDR2 are SGHAT and FQNNGV. CDR3 sequence (DNA): TGTGCCAGCAGCTTAAATGAGCGGGGGAGCTCCTACAATGAGCAGTTCTTC. Encoded protein: CASSLNERGSSYNEQFF.

This clonotype has more than one count but fewer than ten. The V and J genes are TRBV18 and TRBJ1-5, with D possibly matching TRBD1 (5 bases). The CDR3 has 16 amino acids. The V gene's germline CDR1 is KGHSH and CDR2 LQKENI. V was trimmed by 6 bases and J by 0 bases, leaving 15 bases between them. CDR3 in amino acids: CASSRGSYNSNQPQHF. The DNA of the CDR3 is TGTGCCAGCTCCCGGGGCAGTTATAATAGCAATCAGCCCCAGCATTTT.